These 21 T cell receptor beta chains share one sample of origin, sequenced in a study of identifying expanded T cells in peripheral blood. Sequencing was performed with immunoSEQ multiplex PCR; in TCRdb, only in-frame clones are kept and a portion is missing. The sample consists of over 75,000 clones, approximately 88% of them appearing once. Sequenced input: blood. Receptors originate from a person between 18 and 75 years old in good health.

The chain joins TRBV7-8 to TRBJ2-7; maybe TRBD1 (5 bases). The V gene's germline CDR1 is SGHVS and CDR2 FQNEAQ. Trimming shortened V by 5 bases and J by 0 bases, and 11 bases separated the two germline ends. The CDR3 is 14 amino acids. The CDR3 DNA reads TGTGCCAGCAGCCCGACAGTTTCCTCCTACGAGCAGTACTTC. As protein: CASSPTVSSYEQYF.

J is TRBJ2-5 and V is TRBV2, with TRBD2 as a possible D gene (6 bases). Per germline, CDR1 SNHLY and CDR2 FYNNEI. V was shortened by 2 bases and J by 9 bases, with 16 bases between the two germline ends. The CDR3 length is 14 residues. CDR3 coding DNA: TGTGCCAGCAGTGAAACGCGGGGAAACGAGGCCCAGTACTTC. Protein sequence: CASSETRGNEAQYF.

V and J are TRBV27 and TRBJ2-7; 8 nucleotides align to TRBD2. CDR1 MNHEY and CDR2 SMNVEV come from the germline V gene (reference sequence). The CDR3 loop spans 14 amino acids. Germline trimming cut 6 bases from V and 0 bases from J; bases unmatched to any gene: 4. The CDR3: CASRSSGGSYEQYF. CDR3 DNA: TGTGCCAGCAGAAGCAGCGGGGGCTCCTACGAGCAGTACTTC.

This rearrangement joins TRBV5-1 to TRBJ1-4; tentative D call: TRBD1 (6 bases). Trimming shortened V by 4 bases and J by 5 bases, and 15 bases separated the two germline ends. The CDR3 has 15 residues. Germline V gene lookup returns CDR1 SGHRS and CDR2 YFSETQ. CDR3 nucleotides: TGCGCCAGCAGCCGAGTACAGGGTACGAATGAAAAACTGTTTTTT. It yields the protein CASSRVQGTNEKLFF.

The rearrangement links TRBV9 to TRBJ2-3; no definite D call. CDR1 and CDR2 (germline): SGDLS, YYNGEE. V lost 0 bases, J lost 2 bases, and 10 bases lay in between. The CDR3 is 15 amino acids. CDR3 region: CASSVVSGSTDTQYF. CDR3 bases: TGTGCCAGCAGCGTAGTATCGGGCTCCACAGATACGCAGTATTTT.

The chain recombines TRBV20-1 with TRBJ1-1; D is undetermined. The CDR3 runs 11 residues. CDR1 and CDR2 (germline): DFQATT, SNEGSKA (reference sequence). Between the trimmed V and J ends, which lost 4 bases and 3 bases, there was a span of 6 bases. CDR3 sequence: CSAIGDTEAFF. In DNA form, the CDR3 reads TGCAGTGCTATTGGCGACACTGAAGCTTTCTTT.

This rearrangement joins TRBV7-2 to TRBJ2-3; tentatively, D is TRBD1 or TRBD2 (5 bases each). The CDR3 spans 15 residues. V lost 5 bases and J lost 4, with 16 bases in between. Germline V gene data show CDR1 as SGHTA and CDR2 as FQGNSA. CDR3 DNA: TGTGCCAGCAGCCCCCCCTCGGGGCACGCAGATACGCAGTATTTT. It encodes CASSPPSGHADTQYF. Looking up the rest from reference TRBV7-2 and TRBJ2-3 gives the full variable domain: GAGVSQSPSNKVTEKGKDVELRCDPISGHTALYWYRQSLGQGLEFLIYFQGNSAPDKSGLPSDRFSAERTGGSVSTLTIQRTQQEDSAVYLCASSPPSGHADTQYFGPGTRLTVL.

The rearrangement uses TRBV5-1 and TRBJ2-5; D is uncertain. Germline values: CDR1 SGHRS, CDR2 YFSETQ. V was cut by 0 bases and J by 2 bases, with 11 bases left in between. The CDR3 is 15 residues long. CDR3 DNA: TGCGCCAGCAGCTTGGGGTTGGCAGGACAAGAGACCCAGTACTTC. Amino acids: CASSLGLAGQETQYF.

The CDR3 reads CASSFWDRGYNEQFF. Written as DNA, the CDR3 is TGTGCCAGCAGTTTTTGGGACAGGGGATACAATGAGCAGTTCTTC. This chain links TRBV28 with TRBJ2-1; 10 positions agree with TRBD1. V lost 3 bases, J lost 4 bases, and 3 bases stayed unmatched. Germline loops: CDR1 MDHEN, CDR2 SYDVKM. This CDR3 has 15 residues.

The CDR3 DNA follows: TGTGCCAGTAGTTTGGGAACAGGGGAGGGCACTGAAGCTTTCTTT. Translating gives CASSLGTGEGTEAFF. The rearrangement links TRBV19 to TRBJ1-1; 7 nucleotides match TRBD1. Per the germline V gene, CDR1 is LNHDA and CDR2 is SQIVND (reference sequence). The trim removed 5 bases at V and 4 bases at J, leaving 10 bases unmatched. The length of the CDR3 is 15 residues.

The chain has TRBV5-1 and TRBJ2-2; 9 bases match TRBD1. Trimming took 6 bases from V and 4 from J; bases not matched to a gene: 7. The CDR3 extends over 15 amino acids. Per the germline V gene, CDR1 is SGHRS and CDR2 is YFSETQ. In DNA, the CDR3 is TGCGCCAGCACCCTTGGGACAGGGAGCACCGGGGAGCTGTTTTTT. Its protein is CASTLGTGSTGELFF.

This chain joins TRBV7-9 and TRBJ2-5; D uncertain. This CDR3 is built from 12 residues. Germline values: CDR1 SEHNR, CDR2 FQNEAQ (reference sequence). V was clipped by 4 bases and J by 5 bases, with 8 bases between them. In DNA form, the CDR3 reads TGTGCCAGCAGCTCCATTGCGGAGACCCAGTACTTC. This encodes CASSSIAETQYF. Using reference TRBV7-9 and TRBJ2-5 for the parts outside the CDR3, the full variable domain is DTGVSQNPRHKITKRGQNVTFRCDPISEHNRLYWYRQTLGQGPEFLTYFQNEAQLEKSRLLSDRFSAERPKGSFSTLEIQRTEQGDSAMYLCASSSIAETQYFGPGTRLLVL.

The gene calls are TRBV29-1 and TRBJ1-3, with unresolved D. V was pared by 7 bases and J by 0 bases, with 7 bases between. CDR1 is SQVTM and CDR2 is ANQGSEA in the germline V gene. This CDR3 is built from 12 residues. This CDR3 reads CSGMVSGNTIYF. The CDR3 coding sequence is TGCAGCGGTATGGTCTCTGGAAACACCATATATTTT.

Only one count was recorded for this clone. The chain carries TRBV10-1 and TRBJ1-5; possible D gene TRBD1, 5 bases. V shed 5 bases and J shed 5 bases, with 13 bases lying between them. The CDR3 totals 14 residues. Germline V lookup: CDR1 WNHNN, CDR2 SYGVQD (reference sequence). Written as DNA, the CDR3 is TGCGCCAGCAGTAGTGGGGGGATTGATCAGCCCCAGCATTTT. It codes for CASSSGGIDQPQHF.

V gene TRBV29-1 combines with J gene TRBJ2-1; 8 bases are shared with TRBD1. The CDR3 is 13 amino acids. The trim removed 4 bases at V and 7 bases at J, leaving 6 bases unmatched. Per the germline V gene, CDR1 is SQVTM and CDR2 is ANQGSEA. CDR3 protein: CSVVDRGLNEQFF. The CDR3 nucleotides are TGCAGCGTTGTAGACAGGGGTTTGAATGAGCAGTTCTTC.

In its sample, this clone was seen a few times. The rearrangement joins TRBV28 to TRBJ1-2; a weak D match, TRBD1 (6 bases). The CDR3 contains 13 residues. In germline, CDR1 is MDHEN, CDR2 SYDVKM. V dropped 5 bases and J dropped 7 bases, with 14 bases sitting between them. The DNA of the CDR3 is TGTGCCAGCAGTCTCACAGGGATGAGTGGCTACACCTTC. Its translation: CASSLTGMSGYTF.

CDR3 sequence (DNA): TGCGCCAGCGACAGGGTCCAAGAGACCCAGTACTTC. Translated: CASDRVQETQYF. The chain employs TRBV10-1 and TRBJ2-5; 7 bases match TRBD1. V lost 8 bases, J lost 1 base, and 1 base stayed unmatched. The CDR3 extends over 12 amino acids. The germline V gene encodes CDR1 WNHNN and CDR2 SYGVQD (reference sequence).

J is TRBJ2-7 and V is TRBV9, with D perhaps given as TRBD1 or TRBD2 (6 bases each). The CDR3 is 16 amino acids. Per germline, CDR1 SGDLS and CDR2 YYNGEE. Trimming cost V 0 bases and J 10 bases, with 23 bases left between them. For the CDR3, the DNA is TGTGCCAGCAGCGTAGAGGGGGGTGTGGACACCGGTCGTCAGTACTTC. Protein sequence: CASSVEGGVDTGRQYF.

V gene TRBV27 combines with J gene TRBJ2-3, with D tentatively TRBD2 (5 bases). The CDR3 is 14 amino acids. Germline loops: CDR1 MNHEY, CDR2 SMNVEV (reference sequence). The germline V and J ends were trimmed by 6 bases and 3 bases, with 13 bases remaining between them. The CDR3 is CASRRAPGTDTQYF. Written as DNA, the CDR3 is TGTGCCAGCAGGAGGGCCCCTGGGACAGATACGCAGTATTTT.

The chain is built from TRBV7-9 and TRBJ1-4, with D unresolved. The germline V gene has CDR1 SEHNR and CDR2 FQNEAQ (reference sequence). The CDR3 runs to 13 residues. V shed 5 bases and J shed 7 bases, with 11 bases lying between them. CDR3 sequence reads: CASSLRVSEKLFF. DNA of the CDR3: TGTGCCAGCAGCCTCCGGGTCAGTGAAAAACTGTTTTTT.

V and J are TRBV7-8 and TRBJ2-2; TRBD2 matches 12 bases. The ends lost 0 bases at V and 4 bases at J; junction bases unmatched: 9. The germline V gene encodes CDR1 SGHVS and CDR2 FQNEAQ. CDR3 size: 19 residues. CDR3 bases: TGTGCCAGCAGCTTAGCACTGCAAAGGACTAGCGGGATCACCGGGGAGCTGTTTTTT. This gives the protein CASSLALQRTSGITGELFF.